The entry below gives a single T cell receptor beta chain sequence along with its context. Its antigen is as yet unknown. CD45RO-negative, CCR7-positively selected cells formed the naive CD8 fraction, excluding terminally differentiated effector memory CD45RA+ cells. The data belong to a study of shared clonotypes between healthy human individuals. General observations from the study: The rarefaction results pointed to incomplete sorted-subset sequencing despite large depth.

The CDR3 runs to 15 residues. Germline values: CDR1 KGHSH, CDR2 LQKENI. Trimming stripped 2 bases from V and 7 bases from J, with 15 bases between. Using around 180 ng DNA, 30,000 or so T cell genomes, the sorted-subset replicate PCRs were run. Per the authors' pipeline: For the immunoSEQ data, sequences were junction-only without quality scores, so filtering differed. TCRdb keeps only in-frame clones here, not all; method: immunoSEQ multiplex PCR. That table is the source of V, J and clone size, and D and trimming were worked out from the DNA. Among approximately 2,000,000 clones listed, 93% were seen once.

This TCR derives from a man younger than 30 in good health. Some clones in this sample may be carry-over from other donors' samples. The material sequenced was naive CD8+ T cells from PBMCs. The chain uses TRBV18 and TRBJ2-1, with a weak D call TRBD2 (6 bases). In DNA, the CDR3 is TGTGCCAGCTCACCAGGAGGGGTGATGGTAAATGAGCAGTTCTTC. Amino acid sequence: CASSPGGVMVNEQFF.